The T cell receptor beta chain described here comes from a study of T cells after yellow fever vaccination. TCRdb passed the 5' RACE reads through MiXCR, listing each CDR3 protein once. The repertoire has 200,000 to 300,000 distinct CDR3 sequences, approximately 13% of them found once; the top ten carry roughly 0.5%. General study points: Bulk-population clonotypes that are abundant could appear as contaminants in FACS-sorted repertoires.

Details on this clonotype: What it binds is not known.

The V end lost 5 bases, the J end lost 4 bases, and 15 bases lay between the germline ends. Germline-derived CDR1 and CDR2 are SGHTA and FQGNSA. The CDR3 loop spans 15 amino acids. The sequenced sample was CD4+ T cells sorted from PBMCs, obtained 45 days after the yellow fever booster vaccination. The chain recombines TRBV7-2 with TRBJ1-3; TRBD1 is a possible D gene (5 bases). The receptor's source is a young man who received the YFV17D yellow fever vaccine. The CDR3, as DNA: TGTGCCAGCAGCCTTCGGACATCCATCGGAAACACCATATATTTT. Translation: CASSLRTSIGNTIYF.